These T cell receptor beta chains were read from a single sample in a study of blood T cell repertoires in COVID-19. Repertoires were generated with immunoSEQ multiplex PCR, while TCRdb's copy carries only in-frame clones and drops some. This table has more than 300,000 clones, more than 75% appearing once. Sequenced sample: peripheral blood. The source is a woman between 18 and 29 years old who had recovered from COVID-19. Both conserved end residues are part of each CDR3. Fields, in order: clone size, J gene, V gene, D gene, CDR3 DNA, CDR3 protein. A D gene is named only where the DNA matches it firmly. The size of a clone is reported for some rows only, either as once, few or many, or as a class for expanded clones.

>once|TRBJ2-3|TRBV30|NA
TGTGCCTCGACAGGCGCGGAAACCACAGATACGCAGTATTTT
CASTGAETTDTQYF
>NA|TRBJ1-1|TRBV5-4|TRBD1
TGTGCCAGCAGCTTGGAACAGGGGATGAACACTGAAGCTTTCTTT
CASSLEQGMNTEAFF
>few|TRBJ1-5|TRBV6-2/TRBV6-3|NA
TGTGCCAGCAGTTATCGGGCGGCAGGGCATCAGCCCCAGCATTTT
CASSYRAAGHQPQHF
>NA|TRBJ1-2|TRBV29-1|NA
TGCAGCGTTGTGACAGATAACTATGGCTACACCTTC
CSVVTDNYGYTF
>NA|TRBJ2-2|TRBV5-1|TRBD1
TGCGCCAGCAGACGGGACAGGGTGGATTCCGGGGAGCTGTTTTTT
CASRRDRVDSGELFF
>NA|TRBJ2-2|TRBV7-9|TRBD1
TGTGCCAGCAGCTTAGGACAGGGGAACACCGGGGAGCTGTTTTTT
CASSLGQGNTGELFF
>once|TRBJ1-1|TRBV27|TRBD1
TGTGCCAGCAGTCGACAGGGGCGTTCTGAAGCTTTCTTT
CASSRQGRSEAFF
>NA|TRBJ2-1|TRBV30|NA
TGTGCCTGGACAAGCGAGACCTACAATGAGCAGTTCTTC
CAWTSETYNEQFF
>NA|TRBJ2-3|TRBV7-8|NA
TGTGCCAGCAGCTTTGGGGAGGAGGTCCCAGATACGCAGTATTTT
CASSFGEEVPDTQYF
>NA|TRBJ1-5|TRBV18|TRBD1
TGTGCCAGCTCACCTGGTTCCGGGACAGGGAGGGATCAGCCCCAGCATTTT
CASSPGSGTGRDQPQHF
>NA|TRBJ2-1|TRBV28|NA
TGTGCCAGCAGTTTAGATTTCCGGGGGATCCACTCCTACAATGAGCAGTTCTTC
CASSLDFRGIHSYNEQFF
>NA|TRBJ1-4|TRBV5-5|NA
TGTGCCAGCAGCTTGGGGGCCCCCTTGGAAAAACTGTTTTTT
CASSLGAPLEKLFF
>NA|TRBJ2-1|TRBV27|TRBD2
TGTGCCAGCAGTTTGCTAGCGGGAGGGCCGATCAATGAGCAGTTCTTC
CASSLLAGGPINEQFF
>NA|TRBJ2-1|TRBV5-6|TRBD2
TGTGCCAGCAGCGCCTGGGTGTCGGCTAGCGGGACCCCGGGAAATGAGCAGTTCTTC
CASSAWVSASGTPGNEQFF
>NA|TRBJ1-1|TRBV4-3|TRBD1
TGCGCCAGCAGCCAAGACTCAGGGGGCACTGAAGCTTTCTTT
CASSQDSGGTEAFF
>NA|TRBJ1-5|TRBV18|TRBD1
TGTGCCAGCTCGCGGGACAGGGGGAACAATCAGCCCCAGCATTTT
CASSRDRGNNQPQHF
>NA|TRBJ1-3|TRBV7-2|TRBD1
TGTGCCAGCAGCCTGCCGACAGGGGGAGGTCGAAACACCATATATTTT
CASSLPTGGGRNTIYF
>NA|TRBJ2-3|TRBV5-5|TRBD2
TGTGCCAGCAGCTTTGGTTTAGCGGGAGTCTTTGATACGCAGTATTTT
CASSFGLAGVFDTQYF
>NA|TRBJ1-6|TRBV27|TRBD1
TGTGCCAGCAGATCCACGCCACAGGGGGAGCATAATTCACCCCTCCACTTT
CASRSTPQGEHNSPLHF
>NA|TRBJ2-3|TRBV28|NA
TGTGCCAGCAGTTCCCCGGCTGGTGGGGCCACAGATACGCAGTATTTT
CASSSPAGGATDTQYF
>NA|TRBJ1-6|TRBV27|NA
TGTGCCAGCAGTTTGGAGGGATATAATTCACCCCTCCACTTT
CASSLEGYNSPLHF
>NA|TRBJ2-1|TRBV24-1|NA
TGTGCCACCAGTTCCGTCTACAATGAGCAGTTCTTC
CATSSVYNEQFF
>NA|TRBJ2-1|TRBV12-5|NA
TGTGCTAGTGGTTTGGTACCGGGAGCCGCTGAGCAGTTCTTC
CASGLVPGAAEQFF
>NA|TRBJ2-2|TRBV11-2|NA
TGTGCCAGCAGCTACTCGGACGGACTATTAGAGAACACCGGGGAGCTGTTTTTT
CASSYSDGLLENTGELFF
>NA|TRBJ2-5|TRBV24-1|NA
TGTGCCACCAGTGATTATAGGCGGTGGGGGAGGTTCGACCCGGAGACCCAGTACTTC
CATSDYRRWGRFDPETQYF
>NA|TRBJ2-3|TRBV30|TRBD2
TGTGCCTGGAAGTCGCGACTAGCCTTTAGAACAGATACGCAGTATTTT
CAWKSRLAFRTDTQYF
>NA|TRBJ1-3|TRBV10-2|TRBD1
TGCGCCAGCTCGGACAGGGGGCCGGGAAACACCATATATTTT
CASSDRGPGNTIYF
>NA|TRBJ1-1|TRBV15|NA
TGTGCCACCAGCAGAGCAAGGACAACTCTCTGGGACACTGAAGCTTTCTTT
CATSRARTTLWDTEAFF
>NA|TRBJ1-1|TRBV11-3|NA
TGTGCCAGCACCCCGACAGCGAACACTGAAGCTTTCTTT
CASTPTANTEAFF
>NA|TRBJ2-1|TRBV24-1|TRBD2
TGTGCCACCAGTGAGACCCTAGCGGGAGTGGGCAATGAGCAGTTCTTC
CATSETLAGVGNEQFF
>NA|TRBJ1-1|TRBV5-1|TRBD1
TGCGCCACCTCCGGGACAGGGGGGTCCATGAACACTGAAGCTTTCTTT
CATSGTGGSMNTEAFF
>NA|TRBJ2-1|TRBV9|TRBD2
TGTGCCAGCAGCGTCAGCGGGGTGGCGGGGAATGAGCAGTTCTTC
CASSVSGVAGNEQFF
>NA|TRBJ2-1|TRBV10-3|TRBD2
TGTGCCATCAGTCCGGGACTAGTTGGGTATGAGCAGTTCTTC
CAISPGLVGYEQFF
>NA|TRBJ2-3|TRBV27|TRBD2
TGTGCCAGCAGTTTAGGCGGGAGGTATCTAGATACGCAGTATTTT
CASSLGGRYLDTQYF
>NA|TRBJ1-1|TRBV2|NA
TGTGCCAGCAGTGGACAGATCCCCGGGGGCACTGAAGCTTTCTTT
CASSGQIPGGTEAFF
>NA|TRBJ1-2|TRBV6-6|TRBD1
TGTGCCAGCAGGAATGATACAGGGGCAATCTATGGCTACACCTTC
CASRNDTGAIYGYTF
>NA|TRBJ1-5|TRBV4-3|NA
TGCGCCAGCAGCCAGGGCCCAAATCAGCCCCAGCATTTT
CASSQGPNQPQHF
>NA|TRBJ2-2|TRBV5-4|NA
TGTGCCAGCAGCTTTTTCTCCCGGAACACCGGGGAGCTGTTTTTT
CASSFFSRNTGELFF
>NA|TRBJ1-1|TRBV5-8|NA
TGTGCCAGCAGCTTGGGACAGTGGTACACTGAAGCTTTCTTT
CASSLGQWYTEAFF
>NA|TRBJ1-2|TRBV6-5|NA
TGTGCCACCAAGGGAGGGTACGGAGATGGCTACACCTTC
CATKGGYGDGYTF
>NA|TRBJ2-5|TRBV10-2|TRBD1
TGCGCCAGCAGACAAACAGGGGATGAGACCCAGTACTTC
CASRQTGDETQYF
>NA|TRBJ2-1|TRBV6-5|NA
TGTGCCAGCAGTTACTCGGTAGACTCCTACAATGAGCAGTTCTTC
CASSYSVDSYNEQFF
>NA|TRBJ1-4|TRBV5-1|NA
TGCGCCAGCAGCTTCGGGACATCGGGTAATGAAAAACTGTTTTTT
CASSFGTSGNEKLFF
>NA|TRBJ1-1|TRBV27|TRBD1
TGTGCCAGCAGTACCGACAGGGGATACACTGAAGCTTTCTTT
CASSTDRGYTEAFF
>NA|TRBJ2-3|TRBV29-1|TRBD1
TGCAGCGTTTCCCAGGGGGTGGTGGATACGCAGTATTTT
CSVSQGVVDTQYF
>NA|TRBJ1-4|TRBV7-9|TRBD1
TGTGCCAGCAGCCGCCGGGACAGGGGAAATGAAAAACTGTTTTTT
CASSRRDRGNEKLFF
>NA|TRBJ1-2|TRBV5-4|NA
TGTGCCAGCAGCGAAACAGCTAACTATGGCTACACCTTC
CASSETANYGYTF
>NA|TRBJ2-5|TRBV7-2|NA
TGTGCCAGCAGCTTTCGACTTGCGGAGACCCAGTACTTC
CASSFRLAETQYF
>once|TRBJ1-1|TRBV7-2|NA
TGTGCCAGCAGCTTAGAGAGGGGGGGCACTGAAGCTTTCTTT
CASSLERGGTEAFF
>once|TRBJ1-1|TRBV27|NA
TGTGCCAGCAGCCCCGGGGGGGCTGAAGCTTTCTTT
CASSPGGAEAFF
>NA|TRBJ1-2|TRBV6-5|TRBD1
TGTGCCAGCCGGGGGACAGGGGGCGAAAACTATGGCTACACCTTC
CASRGTGGENYGYTF
>NA|TRBJ1-1|TRBV24-1|NA
TGTGCCACCAGTGAGTCAGGGGAGTGGGCCACTGAAGCTTTCTTT
CATSESGEWATEAFF
>NA|TRBJ1-1|TRBV30|NA
TGTGCCTGGAGTGTAAACAGAGAGGAAGCTTTCTTT
CAWSVNREEAFF
>NA|TRBJ2-5|TRBV7-2|NA
TGTGCCAGCGGGACTTCTGTTTATCAAGAGATTACCCAGTACTTC
CASGTSVYQEITQYF
>once|TRBJ2-3|TRBV23-1|TRBD1
TGCGCCAGCAGTCCCCACAGGGGGCAGTTTACAGATACGCAGTATTTT
CASSPHRGQFTDTQYF